This TCR beta chain was identified during a study of T-cell memory formation after mild COVID-19 (dated by TCRdb to about 2021). With respect to the entire study: TCR sequence clusters from the two donors were found to be largely donor specific. In two donors, T-cell clones that expanded and contracted after mild COVID-19 were tracked by sequencing TCRalpha and TCRbeta repertoires over time. The cohort comprised two young, previously healthy adult volunteers, one female and one male.

The sequencer was an Illumina NovaSeq 6000. TCRalpha and TCRbeta cDNA libraries were built by 5'RACE with constant-segment primers, adding sample barcodes and unique molecular identifiers. RNA was extracted from every sample with Trizol reagent. Libraries were amplified in two PCR steps, with a second sample barcode and Illumina TruSeq adapters added in the second step. Sequencing of libraries was performed on an Illumina NovaSeq with 2 x 150 bp paired-end reads. Per the source publication's procedure: Demultiplexing of reads and collapsing into UMI-guided consensus sequences were performed with migec v1.2.7. Using mixcr v2.1.11, UMI consensuses were aligned to TRA and TRB V and J templates and then assembled into clonotypes. Clonotypes were classified as expanded or contracted when called significant by both edgeR and NoisET, with noise models trained on biological replicates. For edgeR calls, the thresholds were a false discovery rate-adjusted p below 0.01 and a log2 fold-change of 1. PCA with hierarchical clustering of max-normalized trajectories of the 1000 most abundant clonotypes was used as exploratory dynamics analysis. Separately sequenced CD4+ and CD8+ repertoires were used to assign the CD4 or CD8 phenotype of responding clones. TCRdb trimmed the raw reads at Q25, called clones with MiXCR and kept productive beta chains. Each CDR3 protein appears once, grouped with its most common genes and DNA. The V and J calls follow TCRdb's processing rather than the paper's. The sample yields a few hundred thousand distinct CDR3 sequences; about 17% were counted once. In total, the top ten clones hold 20% to 25% of the sample.

As to this clonotype: The clone's antigen remains unknown. Qualities for individual bases were not recorded, and no much larger clone is one base off.

Broader findings and caveats from the paper: SARS-CoV-2 specificity was not confirmed for the second-wave clones peaking on day 37. Balanced CD4/CD8 phenotypes were observed for clones contracting from day 15 to 85, whereas a bias towards CD4+ was observed for a second wave of clones expanding from day 15 to 37. Only two mild cases were covered in the study, and larger cohorts including severe cases with pre-infection samples were considered necessary. Contracting CD4+ clones were found mainly in CM and EM memory subsets, while CD8+ clones were enriched in EMRA. Some responding clones were found in pre-infection memory, which suggests that pre-existing cross-reactive memory T cells took part in the SARS-CoV-2 response.

At the junction V is shortened by 0 bases and J by 1 base, with 11 bases in between. The germline V gene supplies CDR1 SGDLS and CDR2 YYNGEE. The CDR3 holds 16 amino acids from the cysteine to the phenylalanine. Left in the record is the CDR3 DNA by itself, 48 bases read in frame from the first base. Ficoll-Paque density gradient centrifugation was used to isolate PBMCs. This sequence uses TRBV9 and TRBJ1-3, and TRBD1 may be the D gene, going by 6 matching bases. What was sequenced was PBMCs or a T cell subset sorted from them (not recorded which). This receptor was obtained from a man younger than 30 who had mild COVID-19 (a few samples of this study predate the infection). The sample titles of this study are shuffled in the database, so cell type and time point are left out; the donor was told from shared clones. The CDR3 reads CASSVEPGASGNTIYF. The nucleotide sequence reads TGTGCCAGCAGCGTAGAGCCGGGGGCTTCTGGAAACACCATATATTTT.